This entry lists 14 T cell receptor beta chains sequenced from one sample in a study of OX40 agonist ivuxolimab in advanced cancers. The method was the immunoSEQ multiplex PCR assay. The immuneACCESS repertoire file appears here via TCRdb, limited to in-frame rearrangements. These files lack a portion of the clones; in checked studies, under half of the deficit traces to unresolved V genes, and the cause of the others is not known. The sample table lists about 38,000 clones, more than 75% of them with a count of one. The ten biggest clones cover 20% to 25% of the sample. The sample in question was CD4+ or CD8+ T cells sorted from blood, obtained in a trial of the OX40 agonist ivuxolimab. The origin of the receptors is an adult with an advanced solid tumor such as melanoma, head and neck, liver or kidney cancer.

The J gene is TRBJ1-4, the V gene TRBV4-3; D possibly corresponds to TRBD1 (5 bases). Trimming shortened V by 1 base and J by 4 bases, and 10 bases separated the two germline ends. The V gene's germline CDR1 is LGHNA and CDR2 YSLEER. CDR3 size: 15 residues. The CDR3 bases are TGCGCCAGCAGCCAAGTACAGGCCCATAATGAAAAACTGTTTTTT. Amino acid sequence: CASSQVQAHNEKLFF.

This rearrangement joins TRBV7-9 to TRBJ1-4; no definite D call. CDR3 length: 12 residues. CDR1 is SEHNR and CDR2 is FQNEAQ in the germline V gene (reference sequence). The germline V and J ends were trimmed by 1 base and 7 bases, with 4 bases remaining between them. The CDR3 region has the DNA TGTGCCAGCAGCTTAGTCCCTGAAAAACTGTTTTTT. Its protein product is CASSLVPEKLFF.

A note on this clone: One junction end does not reproduce the germline sequence, and a read error may be involved. The chain recombines TRBV27 with TRBJ2-7, with TRBD1 matching 9 bases. The germline gives CDR1 MNHEY, CDR2 SMNVEV (reference sequence). The CDR3 has 16 residues. CDR3 DNA sequence: TGTGCCGGCAGACCCAGGGGGCCGGGACAGGGTTACGAGCAGTACTTC. It codes for CAGRPRGPGQGYEQYF.

This chain links TRBV6-6 with TRBJ1-5; D unclear. V lost 8 bases, J lost 0 bases, and 8 bases lay in between. Germline lookup yields CDR1 MNHNY and CDR2 SVGAGI (reference sequence). The CDR3 spans 13 residues. The CDR3 coding sequence is TGTGCCAGCGGCACTAATAGCAATCAGCCCCAGCATTTT. The encoded protein is CASGTNSNQPQHF.

This sequence joins TRBV27 and TRBJ2-7, with 7 bases fitting TRBD1. The CDR3 extends over 13 amino acids. Germline V gives CDR1 MNHEY, CDR2 SMNVEV (reference sequence). Germline trimming cut 3 bases from V and 7 bases from J; bases unmatched to any gene: 6. CDR3 loop: CASSLDRLGEQYF. The CDR3 DNA reads as TGTGCCAGCAGTTTGGACAGGCTGGGGGAGCAGTACTTC.

The chain is built from TRBV7-9 and TRBJ1-2; 7 nucleotides match TRBD1. The germline V gene encodes CDR1 SEHNR and CDR2 FQNEAQ (reference sequence). The CDR3 contains 14 residues. The trim removed 11 bases at V and 2 bases at J, leaving 11 bases unmatched. In nucleotides, the CDR3 is TGTGCCGAATTGCGACAGGGAGGGAACTATGGCTACACCTTC. Translation: CAELRQGGNYGYTF.

This sequence joins TRBV19 and TRBJ1-1; D perhaps matches TRBD1 (5 bases). Germline CDR1 and CDR2: LNHDA and SQIVND (reference sequence). This CDR3 is built from 14 residues. V was pared by 9 bases and J by 0 bases, with 14 bases between. The CDR3 DNA reads as TGTGCCAGCAGGGATCGGGTGGTGAACACTGAAGCTTTCTTT. This codes for CASRDRVVNTEAFF.

This sequence joins TRBV20-1 and TRBJ2-5; the D is unclear. The last part of the DNA fits TRBJ2-7 better; the J call may be wrong. The CDR3 runs to 11 residues. Germline values: CDR1 DFQATT, CDR2 SNEGSKA (reference sequence). CDR3 DNA sequence: TGCAGTGCTCCCGACGGATACGAGCAGTACTTC. It translates to CSAPDGYEQYF.

This chain uses TRBV7-9 with TRBJ2-1; possibly TRBD1 or TRBD2 for D (6 bases each). Germline lookup yields CDR1 SEHNR and CDR2 FQNEAQ (reference sequence). This CDR3 is 15 amino acids long. V was shortened by 5 bases and J by 10 bases, with 21 bases between the two germline ends. DNA of the CDR3: TGTGCCAGCAGCCCTGAGGGGGGCGCAACGAGGGAGCAGTTCTTC. It encodes CASSPEGGATREQFF.

This chain uses TRBV29-1 with TRBJ2-7, with a tentative D call TRBD1 (5 bases). Trimming removed 4 bases from V and 9 bases from J, with 10 bases in between. From germline, CDR1 is SQVTM and CDR2 ANQGSEA. The CDR3 has 10 amino acids. The CDR3 DNA sequence: TGCAGCGTTGTTGAAGGGGCGCAGTACTTC. Translation gives CSVVEGAQYF.

The CDR3 DNA is TGTGCCAGCAGTTTGGACCCGTCCCACGAGCAGTACTTC. Its translation: CASSLDPSHEQYF. The chain employs TRBV28 and TRBJ2-7; no firm D call. V was clipped by 3 bases and J by 5 bases, with 11 bases between them. Germline CDR1 and CDR2: MDHEN and SYDVKM. The CDR3 consists of 13 residues.

V and J are TRBV19 and TRBJ2-7; TRBD2 is a possible D gene (5 bases). V was cut by 7 bases and J by 1 base, with 14 bases left in between. Germline V gene sequence: CDR1 LNHDA, CDR2 SQIVND (reference sequence). The CDR3 loop spans 14 amino acids. The CDR3 spells CASMGGLDSYEQYF. Written as DNA, the CDR3 is TGTGCCAGTATGGGCGGGTTGGATTCCTACGAGCAGTACTTC.

The V gene is TRBV10-3, the J gene TRBJ2-5; 11 nucleotides agree with TRBD2. Trimming at V came to 0 bases and at J to 0 bases, leaving 12 bases not matched to a gene. The CDR3 loop spans 20 amino acids. Germline lookup yields CDR1 ENHRY and CDR2 SYGVKD. The CDR3, as DNA: TGTGCCATCAGTGAGTCGGGTCTGGGCACTAGCGGGAGACACCAAGAGACCCAGTACTTC. Protein: CAISESGLGTSGRHQETQYF.

In this sample, this clone turned up once. The V call is TRBV5-1, the J call TRBJ2-7; 9 positions agree with TRBD1. V shed 4 bases and J 6 bases; nucleotides not matched to a gene: 11. CDR3 length equals 15 residues. Germline lookup yields CDR1 SGHRS and CDR2 YFSETQ. The CDR3 DNA reads TGCGCCAGCAGCGGAACCGGGACAGGGTCTCGCGAGCAGTACTTC. It is translated as CASSGTGTGSREQYF.